Listed below are T cell receptor beta chains from one sample, sequenced in a study of T-cell memory formation after mild COVID-19. Using its own MiXCR run on the 5' RACE reads, TCRdb lists one record per CDR3 protein. In the table there are approximately 260,000 distinct CDR3 sequences, about a sixth of which are singletons. The specimen sequenced was PBMCs or a T cell subset sorted from them (not recorded which). These receptors originate from a man in his late teens or twenties who had mild COVID-19 (a few samples of this study predate the infection). Cell type and time point are not known. The CDR3 runs from the conserved cysteine through the conserved F or W. Each record gives: D gene, J gene, V gene, clone size, CDR3 protein, CDR3 DNA. D genes are given only for firm matches. Only part of the rows carry a size: once, few, many, or a class if the clone is expanded.

>TRBD1|TRBJ2-1|TRBV24-1|few
CATSDYPGQGVWYNEQFF
TGTGCCACCAGTGATTATCCGGGACAGGGGGTTTGGTACAATGAGCAGTTCTTC
>TRBD1|TRBJ1-5|TRBV28|NA
CASSLGGQTNQPQHF
TGTGCCAGCAGTTTGGGGGGACAGACTAATCAGCCCCAGCATTTT
>TRBD1|TRBJ2-7|TRBV5-1|NA
CASSLAGQGMDEQYF
TGCGCCAGCAGCTTGGCGGGACAGGGAATGGACGAGCAGTACTTC
>NA|TRBJ2-3|TRBV5-1|NA
CASTLDRGSDTQYF
TGCGCCAGCACGTTAGACCGAGGCTCAGATACGCAGTATTTT
>TRBD2|TRBJ2-1|TRBV20-1|few
CSASDLTSGGYNEQFF
TGCAGTGCTAGTGATCTAACTAGCGGGGGGTACAATGAGCAGTTCTTC
>NA|TRBJ2-3|TRBV11-2|NA
CASSLYDSDTQYF
TGTGCCAGCAGCTTATACGATTCAGATACGCAGTATTTT
>NA|TRBJ1-5|TRBV19|NA
CASSLAGLSNQPQHF
TGTGCCAGTAGCTTGGCAGGGCTTAGCAATCAGCCCCAGCATTTT
>NA|TRBJ2-2|TRBV25-1|NA
CASRPRVTGELFF
TGTGCCAGCAGACCCCGGGTAACCGGGGAGCTGTTTTTT
>NA|TRBJ1-5|TRBV15|few
CATSRVPGAGQPQHF
TGTGCCACCAGCAGAGTGCCGGGGGCAGGTCAGCCCCAGCATTTT
>NA|TRBJ2-3|TRBV7-2|few
CASSLEVPVGNTQYF
TGTGCCAGCAGCTTAGAGGTGCCGGTGGGGAATACGCAGTATTTT
>TRBD1|TRBJ2-5|TRBV12-3/TRBV12-4|NA
CASRGGTGAGETQYF
TGTGCCAGCAGAGGAGGGACAGGGGCTGGGGAGACCCAGTACTTC
>TRBD2|TRBJ2-7|TRBV12-3/TRBV12-4|NA
CASSFYSGGLSYYEQYF
TGTGCCAGCAGTTTTTATAGCGGGGGGCTTTCTTACTACGAGCAGTACTTC
>NA|TRBJ2-4|TRBV5-1|NA
CASSPGTAGNIQYF
TGCGCCAGCAGCCCGGGGACAGCGGGAAACATTCAGTACTTC
>NA|TRBJ1-6|TRBV7-2|NA
CASSLGRPQNSPLHF
TGTGCCAGCAGCTTAGGGCGACCGCAGAATTCACCCCTCCACTTT
>NA|TRBJ1-4|TRBV4-1|few
CASSHPGTEKLFF
TGCGCCAGCAGCCATCCGGGGACGGAAAAACTGTTTTTT
>TRBD1|TRBJ1-1|TRBV25-1|NA
CATQGTGSTEAFF
TGTGCCACCCAGGGGACAGGGAGTACTGAAGCTTTCTTT
>NA|TRBJ2-5|TRBV7-9|few
CASSSGGAGRETQYF
TGTGCCAGCAGCTCTGGCGGGGCGGGACGAGAGACCCAGTACTTC
>NA|TRBJ2-6|TRBV24-1|few
CATSMSMVSNVLTF
TGTGCCACCAGTATGTCGATGGTCAGCAACGTCCTGACTTTC
>NA|TRBJ2-3|TRBV7-6|NA
CASTPLGTRSRTQYF
TGTGCCAGCACCCCCCTGGGGACGAGATCCAGGACGCAGTATTTT
>TRBD1|TRBJ2-5|TRBV7-2|once
CASSLGDRVETQYF
TGTGCCAGCAGCTTAGGGGACAGGGTGGAGACCCAGTACTTC
>NA|TRBJ1-1|TRBV6-5|NA
CASSYSGARSGYTEAFF
TGTGCCAGCAGTTACTCGGGGGCGCGGTCCGGGTACACTGAAGCTTTCTTT
>NA|TRBJ1-1|TRBV20-1|few
CSVASQYEAFF
TGCAGTGTCGCTTCGCAGTATGAAGCTTTCTTT
>NA|TRBJ2-4|TRBV20-1|NA
CSARESYEGSKNIQYF
TGCAGTGCTAGAGAAAGCTACGAGGGGTCCAAAAACATTCAGTACTTC
>NA|TRBJ2-7|TRBV4-2|few
CASSQDSGSYEQYF
TGTGCCAGCAGCCAAGATAGTGGGTCCTACGAGCAGTACTTC
>TRBD2|TRBJ2-3|TRBV10-3|NA
CAISGRGDTDTQYF
TGTGCCATCAGTGGTCGGGGGGACACAGATACGCAGTATTTT
>NA|TRBJ1-6|TRBV5-1|few
CASSWAGGGGNSPLHF
TGCGCCAGCAGTTGGGCCGGGGGGGGCGGCAATTCACCCCTCCACTTT
>NA|TRBJ2-5|TRBV20-1|few
CSAPTLQETQYF
TGCAGTGCTCCGACGTTGCAAGAGACCCAGTACTTC
>NA|TRBJ2-3|TRBV6-4|NA
CASSEGQGPGTQYF
TGTGCCAGCAGTGAGGGTCAGGGACCAGGTACGCAGTATTTT
>TRBD2|TRBJ2-3|TRBV20-1|many
CSASDKRGAQPDTQYF
TGCAGTGCTAGTGATAAGCGGGGAGCCCAGCCGGATACGCAGTATTTT
>NA|TRBJ2-5|TRBV6-2/TRBV6-3|NA
CASIPGLQETQYF
TGTGCCAGCATTCCGGGGCTCCAAGAGACCCAGTACTTC